The next 32 T cell receptor beta chains were all read from a single sample in a study of CD8 T cells in Susac syndrome. When the RNA was reverse transcribed, random hexamers were used with an input of roughly 0.5 to 1 ug. TCRdb recomputed calls from the immunoSEQ multiplex PCR reads with MiXCR, one row per CDR3 protein. The sample yields 200,000 or so distinct CDR3 sequences, about 95% seen once. What was sequenced was CD4+ T cells from PBMCs. Source of these receptors: a human donor with multiple sclerosis.

This chain links TRBV4-1 with TRBJ2-3; 12 bases are shared with TRBD2. In germline, CDR1 is MGHRA, CDR2 YSYEKL. Unmatched junction bases numbered 16, after V lost 0 bases and J lost 6 bases. The CDR3 has 20 residues. The CDR3 bases are TGCGCCAGCAGCCAAGAGTGGGAGATTTCTAGCGGGAGGGCCCGGGATACGCAGTATTTT. It translates to CASSQEWEISSGRARDTQYF.

The V gene is TRBV11-3, the J gene TRBJ2-1; 7 nucleotides align to TRBD2. The CDR3 length is 13 residues. The germline gives CDR1 SGHNT, CDR2 YENEEA. The junction had 5 bases not matched to a gene; V was cut back by 3 bases and J by 9 bases. The chain's CDR3 is CASSFTSEGEQFF. The CDR3 DNA follows: TGTGCCAGCAGCTTTACTAGCGAAGGTGAGCAGTTCTTC.

J is TRBJ2-5 and V is TRBV28; D is possibly TRBD1 or TRBD2 (5 bases each). In germline, CDR1 is MDHEN, CDR2 SYDVKM. The V end lost 8 bases, the J end lost 5 bases, and 15 bases lay between the germline ends. This CDR3 spans 13 amino acids. CDR3 coding DNA: TGTGCCAGCTCAGAGGGGCCTCGGGAGACCCAGTACTTC. It is translated as CASSEGPRETQYF.

This chain uses TRBV4-1 with TRBJ2-2; D might be TRBD2 (6 bases). Germline V lookup: CDR1 MGHRA, CDR2 YSYEKL. V was trimmed by 4 bases and J by 6 bases, leaving 21 bases between them. The CDR3 runs 17 residues. The CDR3 nucleotides are TGCGCCAGCAGCCCGTCCGGGACTCCCTTATCGGCCGGGGAGCTGTTTTTT. Translation gives CASSPSGTPLSAGELFF.

V gene TRBV3-1 combines with J gene TRBJ2-7, with D tentatively TRBD1 or TRBD2 (5 bases each). The CDR3 covers 14 residues. Germline assignment: CDR1 LGHDT and CDR2 YNNKEL (reference sequence). V dropped 7 bases and J dropped 4 bases, with 17 bases sitting between them. CDR3 DNA sequence: TGTGCCAGCACCCCTCCCGGGGCCAGGTACGAGCAGTACTTC. It encodes CASTPPGARYEQYF.

This rearrangement joins TRBV6-2 or TRBV6-3 to TRBJ2-1; D gene unclear. V lost 3 bases and J lost 9, with 9 bases in between. This CDR3 has 12 residues. Germline CDR1 is MNHEY and CDR2 is SVGEGT. The CDR3 region is CASSYWSSEQFF. The CDR3 nucleotides are TGTGCCAGCAGTTATTGGAGTAGTGAGCAGTTCTTC.

The chain is built from TRBV14 and TRBJ2-7; TRBD1 might be the D (6 bases). The CDR3 totals 14 residues. Germline assignment: CDR1 SGHDN and CDR2 FVKESK. V lost 0 bases to trimming and J lost 6 bases, with 12 bases between them. The CDR3 loop is CASSQETLGAEQYF. CDR3 bases: TGTGCCAGCAGCCAAGAAACCTTGGGGGCCGAGCAGTACTTC.

The rearrangement joins TRBV12-3 or TRBV12-4 to TRBJ2-1; possible D gene TRBD2, 6 bases. The V and J ends lost 3 bases and 5 bases respectively, with 14 bases between them. The CDR3 has 15 amino acids. The CDR3 sequence: CASSFLGGPNNEQFF. CDR3 DNA sequence: TGTGCCAGCAGTTTCCTCGGGGGTCCGAACAATGAGCAGTTCTTC.

In DNA, the CDR3 is TGTGCCAGTAGTCCTCCGGGACATCGGAACACTGAAGCTTTCTTT. This codes for CASSPPGHRNTEAFF. This rearrangement joins TRBV19 to TRBJ1-1; D possibly corresponds to TRBD1 (6 bases). V lost 5 bases to trimming and J lost 1 base, with 14 bases between them. CDR1 and CDR2 from the germline V gene are LNHDA and SQIVND (reference sequence). The CDR3 consists of 15 residues.

V is TRBV10-3 and J is TRBJ2-7; 7 nucleotides agree with TRBD1. This CDR3 has 14 residues. Germline trimming cut 11 bases from V and 3 bases from J; bases unmatched to any gene: 13. Germline V gene sequence: CDR1 ENHRY, CDR2 SYGVKD. CDR3: CASKQGLALYEQYF. Written as DNA, the CDR3 is TGTGCCTCCAAACAGGGGCTGGCCCTCTACGAGCAGTACTTC.

In DNA, the CDR3 is TGCAGTGCTAGTCCTGCCCGGGGTGGCTACACCTTC. Translating gives CSASPARGGYTF. The V gene is TRBV20-1, the J gene TRBJ1-2; D gene ambiguous. This CDR3 is built from 12 residues. Trimming removed 3 bases from V and 7 bases from J, with 12 bases in between. Germline-derived CDR1 and CDR2 are DFQATT and SNEGSKA (reference sequence).

The V and J genes are TRBV12-3 or TRBV12-4 and TRBJ2-1; D is uncertain. The CDR3 length is 14 residues. The V end lost 3 bases, the J end lost 9 bases, and 15 bases lay between the germline ends. The CDR3 DNA reads TGTGCCAGCAGTTTTGTTGGTAGTGCGGTTGAGCAGTTCTTC. Protein: CASSFVGSAVEQFF.

The V call is TRBV18, the J call TRBJ2-1; a weak D match, TRBD2 (6 bases). Trimming removed 2 bases from V and 6 bases from J, with 8 bases in between. The CDR3 sequence is 13 residues long. CDR1 KGHSH and CDR2 LQKENI come from the germline V gene. CDR3 DNA: TGTGCCAGCTCACCAATGGAGGGCAATGAGCAGTTCTTC. Protein sequence: CASSPMEGNEQFF.

The chain combines TRBV19 with TRBJ2-7, with 10 bases aligning to TRBD1. Per germline, CDR1 LNHDA and CDR2 SQIVND (reference sequence). Trimming removed 7 bases from V and 2 bases from J; junction bases left unmatched: 2. The CDR3 loop spans 13 amino acids. The CDR3 DNA sequence: TGTGCCAGTAACGGACAGGGGGCCTACGAGCAGTACTTC. This encodes CASNGQGAYEQYF.

J is TRBJ1-2 and V is TRBV5-1; 9 nucleotides agree with TRBD1. Losses at the gene ends were 4 bases for V and 4 bases for J; bases not matched to a gene: 5. Germline CDR1 SGHRS, CDR2 YFSETQ. CDR3 length: 14 residues. CDR3 sequence reads: CASSPDRGVYGYTF. The CDR3 DNA follows: TGCGCCAGCAGCCCGGACAGGGGAGTCTATGGCTACACCTTC.

The chain uses TRBV27 and TRBJ2-6; 8 bases fit TRBD1. This CDR3 is built from 14 residues. The germline CDR1 and CDR2 sequences are MNHEY and SMNVEV (reference sequence). Unmatched junction bases numbered 2, after V lost 8 bases and J lost 2 bases. The CDR3 region has the DNA TGTGCCAGCGGCAGGGGGCCTGGGGCCAACGTCCTGACTTTC. Translating gives CASGRGPGANVLTF.

The V and J genes are TRBV29-1 and TRBJ2-5; the D call may be TRBD1 or TRBD2 (6 bases each). Germline CDR1 is SQVTM and CDR2 is ANQGSEA. The CDR3 runs to 13 residues. The V and J ends lost 7 bases and 5 bases respectively, with 17 bases between them. The CDR3 bases are TGCAGCGGGGGGGCCCGCGAGGATGAGACCCAGTACTTC. Translation: CSGGAREDETQYF.

The V and J genes are TRBV29-1 and TRBJ1-4, with D perhaps matching TRBD1 (5 bases). CDR3 length: 13 residues. Trimming removed 4 bases from V and 4 bases from J, with 10 bases in between. The V gene's germline CDR1 is SQVTM and CDR2 ANQGSEA. The CDR3 sequence: CSVGSGINEKLFF. The DNA for the CDR3 is TGCAGCGTTGGGTCAGGGATTAATGAAAAACTGTTTTTT.

The chain recombines TRBV12-5 with TRBJ2-7; D may be TRBD1 (7 bases). The CDR3 is made up of 13 amino acids. V was shortened by 1 base and J by 4 bases, with 8 bases between the two germline ends. Germline loops: CDR1 LGHNT, CDR2 FRNRAP. CDR3 coding DNA: TGTGCTAGTGGTTTGGCAGGGGGGTACGAGCAGTACTTC. It is translated as CASGLAGGYEQYF.

The chain has TRBV12-3 or TRBV12-4 and TRBJ2-7; 8 bases map to TRBD2. The CDR3 contains 14 residues. The junction had 9 bases not matched to a gene; V was cut back by 5 bases and J by 6 bases. The CDR3: CASSPGLAPLEQYF. The CDR3 bases are TGTGCCAGCAGTCCAGGACTAGCCCCACTCGAGCAGTACTTC.

CDR3: CASSGVSGANVLTF. Written as DNA, the CDR3 is TGTGCCAGTAGCGGGGTCTCTGGGGCCAACGTCCTGACTTTC. The rearrangement links TRBV19 to TRBJ2-6; weak D call: TRBD2 (5 bases). Deletions cut 6 bases from V and 0 bases from J, with 6 bases between. This CDR3 contains 14 residues. CDR1 and CDR2 (germline): LNHDA, SQIVND (reference sequence).

The CDR3 bases are TGTGCCAGCAGCCCCTCCAGGGCCGCCACAGATACGCAGTATTTT. Protein: CASSPSRAATDTQYF. This rearrangement joins TRBV3-1 to TRBJ2-3, with a possible D match to TRBD1 (5 bases). V lost 4 bases and J 2 bases, leaving 13 bases between the germline ends. Germline V gives CDR1 LGHDT, CDR2 YNNKEL (reference sequence). The CDR3 loop spans 15 amino acids.

The rearrangement joins TRBV20-1 to TRBJ1-2; a weak D match, TRBD1 (6 bases). V dropped 4 bases and J dropped 7 bases, with 13 bases sitting between them. This CDR3 contains 12 residues. CDR1 DFQATT and CDR2 SNEGSKA come from the germline V gene (reference sequence). The CDR3 reads CSAKGTLGGYTF. In nucleotides, the CDR3 is TGCAGTGCTAAAGGGACATTGGGTGGCTACACCTTC.

V usage is TRBV24-1 and J usage is TRBJ2-3, with TRBD2 identical over 10 bases. The CDR3 length is 15 residues. V was clipped by 2 bases and J by 7 bases; unmatched bases: 5. In germline, CDR1 is KGHDR, CDR2 SFDVKD. The CDR3, as DNA: TGTGCCACCAGTGATTCTTCACTAGCGGGGCATACGCAGTATTTT. Amino acid sequence: CATSDSSLAGHTQYF.

The rearrangement joins TRBV30 to TRBJ2-5; either TRBD1 or TRBD2 may fit D (5 bases each). There are 15 residues in the CDR3. Trimming shortened V by 0 bases and J by 1 base, and 12 bases separated the two germline ends. Germline-derived CDR1 and CDR2 are GTSNPN and SVGIG (reference sequence). The CDR3 reads CAWSVKGTFQETQYF. As DNA, the CDR3 is TGTGCCTGGAGTGTAAAGGGGACCTTCCAAGAGACCCAGTACTTC.

J is TRBJ2-1 and V is TRBV14; 7 nucleotides line up with TRBD1. This CDR3 spans 12 amino acids. V dropped 4 bases and J dropped 9; count of bases not matched to a gene: 3. CDR1 is SGHDN, CDR2 FVKESK, per germline. The CDR3 protein is CASSPTGVEQFF. CDR3 nucleotides: TGTGCCAGCAGCCCCACAGGGGTTGAGCAGTTCTTC.

Regarding this clonotype: A read error may produce the germline difference seen at one junction end. The gene calls are TRBV30 and TRBJ1-3; D call uncertain. The germline gives CDR1 GTSNPN, CDR2 SVGIG (reference sequence). The CDR3 has 15 residues. CDR3 in amino acids: CAWKALVNSGNTIYF. The DNA of the CDR3 is TGTGCCTGGAAGGCCCTCGTAAACTCTGGGAACACCATATATTTT. Together with reference TRBV30 and TRBJ1-3, the CDR3 gives the full variable domain: SQTIHQWPATLVQPVGSPLSLECTVEGTSNPNLYWYRQAAGRGLQLLFYSVGIGQISSEVPQNLSASRPQDRQFILSSKKLLLSDSGFYLCAWKALVNSGNTIYFGEGSWLTVV.

The chain recombines TRBV7-9 with TRBJ2-7; D gene ambiguous. This CDR3 is built from 13 residues. Trimming removed 5 bases at V and 2 bases at J, with 10 bases between. Germline V gene sequence: CDR1 SEHNR, CDR2 FQNEAQ (reference sequence). The CDR3 DNA is TGTGCCAGCAGCCCGGCCACGGCCTACGAGCAGTACTTC. Encoded protein: CASSPATAYEQYF.

The chain employs TRBV30 and TRBJ1-1, with TRBD1 as a possible D gene (5 bases). The CDR3 spans 14 residues. Germline CDR1 reads GTSNPN; CDR2 reads SVGIG (reference sequence). V lost 3 bases and J 0 bases, leaving 11 bases between the germline ends. Here the CDR3 DNA reads TGTGCCTGGAGCCGGGACGAAATGAACACTGAAGCTTTCTTT. It encodes CAWSRDEMNTEAFF. Supplemented by reference TRBV30 and TRBJ1-1, the full variable domain reads SQTIHQWPATLVQPVGSPLSLECTVEGTSNPNLYWYRQAAGRGLQLLFYSVGIGQISSEVPQNLSASRPQDRQFILSSKKLLLSDSGFYLCAWSRDEMNTEAFFGQGTRLTVV.

The chain has TRBV18 and TRBJ1-1; 7 bases are a match to TRBD1. Unmatched junction bases numbered 5, after V lost 2 bases and J lost 8 bases. Germline V lookup: CDR1 KGHSH, CDR2 LQKENI. The CDR3 is made up of 13 amino acids. Here the CDR3 reads CASSPGGQKEAFF. CDR3 sequence (DNA): TGTGCCAGCTCACCAGGGGGACAGAAAGAAGCTTTCTTT.

The rearrangement joins TRBV9 to TRBJ1-3; D gene uncertain. The V end lost 0 bases, the J end lost 2 bases, and 9 bases lay between the germline ends. This CDR3 comprises 15 residues. Germline V CDR1 and CDR2: SGDLS, YYNGEE. The CDR3 nucleotides read TGTGCCAGCAGCGTAGCTTTGGACCCTGGAAACACCATATATTTT. Amino acids: CASSVALDPGNTIYF.

The chain links TRBV3-1 to TRBJ2-7; D is uncertain. Per germline, CDR1 LGHDT and CDR2 YNNKEL (reference sequence). The CDR3 has 11 amino acids. The V end lost 3 bases, the J end lost 9 bases, and 9 bases lay between the germline ends. The CDR3: CASSHLRTQYF. As DNA, the CDR3 is TGTGCCAGCAGCCACCTTCGGACGCAGTACTTC.